Shown below are 14 T cell receptor beta chains from a single sample sequenced in a study of cytomegalovirus exposure and HLA in healthy donors. Amplification used 60 Vbeta primers and 13 Jbeta primers. Method: immunoSEQ multiplex PCR; TCRdb's copy keeps in-frame clones and lacks some. The sample has 130,000 or so clones; roughly four fifths are singletons. The sample consisted of PBMCs. All receptors derive from a man younger than 35 in good health and CMV-seropositive.

Only one count was recorded for this clone. The chain joins TRBV27 to TRBJ2-7; 7 bases match TRBD2. Germline V gene sequence: CDR1 MNHEY, CDR2 SMNVEV (reference sequence). J was trimmed by 4 bases and V by 6 bases; bases with no gene match: 9. This CDR3 region has 14 residues. CDR3 residues: CASSLGGRAYEQYF. The CDR3, as DNA: TGTGCCAGCAGCCTCGGGGGGAGGGCGTACGAGCAGTACTTC.

The rearrangement links TRBV15 to TRBJ2-3; 13 bases are a match to TRBD2. This CDR3 is built from 18 residues. Germline CDR1 is LNHNV and CDR2 is YYDKDF (reference sequence). The junction had 12 bases not matched to a gene; V was cut back by 0 bases and J by 9 bases. CDR3 loop: CATSREDLGLAGTQTQYF. For the CDR3, the DNA is TGTGCCACCAGCAGAGAAGATTTGGGACTAGCGGGAACACAAACGCAGTATTTT.

This rearrangement joins TRBV28 to TRBJ1-6; 7 nucleotides line up with TRBD1. Germline lookup yields CDR1 MDHEN and CDR2 SYDVKM. V was pared by 8 bases and J by 6 bases, with 1 base of the junction left unmatched. The length of the CDR3 is 12 residues. The CDR3 sequence is CASGTANSPLHF. In nucleotides, the CDR3 is TGTGCCAGCGGGACAGCTAATTCACCCCTCCACTTT.

This clone has only one observation. The rearrangement links TRBV6-5 to TRBJ2-1; TRBD2 matches 11 bases. The CDR3 extends over 16 amino acids. After removal of 4 bases from V and 1 base from J, the junction contained 3 bases not matched to a gene. Germline values: CDR1 MNHEY, CDR2 SVGAGI. CDR3 sequence: CASSSRTSGSYNEQFF. CDR3 coding DNA: TGTGCCAGCAGTTCGCGGACTAGCGGGTCCTACAATGAGCAGTTCTTC.

A remark on this clone: The junction shows a germline mismatch at one end, possibly a read error. Distinct nucleotide sequences in the sample also encode this CDR3. Here the CDR3 reads CASSLVGSGYTGELFF. The CDR3 nucleotides are TGCGCCAGCAGCTTGGTGGGTAGCGGCTACACCGGGGAGCTGTTCTTT. The chain combines TRBV5-1 with TRBJ2-2; D might be TRBD2 (6 bases). The germline CDR1 and CDR2 sequences are SGHRS and YFSETQ. This CDR3 region has 16 residues.

For the CDR3, the DNA is TGTGCCAGCAGCTTGGCCCGAAAGACCGGAATTCGCGGCGGGGAGCTGTTTTTT. This encodes CASSLARKTGIRGGELFF. The chain uses TRBV5-6 and TRBJ2-2, with D unclear. The CDR3 sequence is 18 residues long. Trimming cost V 0 bases and J 7 bases, with 22 bases left between them. Germline CDR1 reads SGHDT; CDR2 reads YYEEEE. Drawing the rest from reference TRBV5-6 and TRBJ2-2, the complete variable domain is DAGVTQSPTHLIKTRGQQVTLRCSPKSGHDTVSWYQQALGQGPQFIFQYYEEEERQRGNFPDRFSGHQFPNYSSELNVNALLLGDSALYLCASSLARKTGIRGGELFFGEGSRLTVL.

The chain recombines TRBV6-5 with TRBJ2-4; a possible D gene is TRBD2 (6 bases). Germline CDR1 reads MNHEY; CDR2 reads SVGAGI. The CDR3 extends over 15 amino acids. V lost 10 bases and J 10 bases, leaving 26 bases between the germline ends. The CDR3 coding sequence is TGTGCCACCCAGTTACTCTGGGAGGACTCCACGATTCAGTACTTC. Its protein is CATQLLWEDSTIQYF.

The chain combines TRBV30 with TRBJ2-7, with 8 positions matching TRBD1. V trimming: 2 bases; J trimming: 6 bases; junction bases outside the gene matches: 12. CDR3 size: 15 residues. CDR1 is GTSNPN, CDR2 SVGIG, per germline (reference sequence). The CDR3 region is CAWSPGTGLGGEQYF. The CDR3 bases are TGTGCCTGGAGTCCCGGGACAGGCCTTGGAGGCGAGCAGTACTTC.

V and J are TRBV10-1 and TRBJ1-5; D possibly corresponds to TRBD1 (5 bases). Trimming left V 9 bases short and J 7 bases short, with 19 bases between. Germline assignment: CDR1 WNHNN and CDR2 SYGVQD (reference sequence). This CDR3 spans 14 amino acids. CDR3 residues: CARMWEGQGQPQHF. The CDR3 coding sequence is TGCGCCAGGATGTGGGAGGGTCAGGGACAGCCCCAGCATTTT.

This chain uses TRBV7-3 with TRBJ1-5; D ambiguous. Looked up from germline, CDR1 is SGHTA and CDR2 is FQGTGA. V was clipped by 2 bases and J by 5 bases, with 7 bases between them. This CDR3 has 13 residues. CDR3 amino acids: CASSLDTHQPQHF. For the CDR3, the DNA is TGTGCCAGCAGCTTAGACACACATCAGCCCCAGCATTTT.

The chain combines TRBV5-1 with TRBJ2-5, with D maybe TRBD2 (6 bases). Between the trimmed V and J ends, which lost 3 bases and 2 bases, there was a span of 8 bases. The CDR3 contains 13 residues. Germline V gene sequence: CDR1 SGHRS, CDR2 YFSETQ. Here the CDR3 reads CASSWGLQETQYF. DNA for the CDR3: TGCGCCAGCAGCTGGGGACTGCAAGAGACCCAGTACTTC.

For the CDR3, the DNA is TGCGCCAGCAGCTTACGGGATGAGACCCAGTACTTC. Protein: CASSLRDETQYF. The genes are TRBV5-1 and TRBJ2-5; D is perhaps TRBD2 (5 bases). The CDR3 runs to 12 residues. In germline, CDR1 is SGHRS, CDR2 YFSETQ. Trimming removed 2 bases from V and 5 bases from J, with 7 bases in between.

CDR3 region: CASSFVRGKDGYTF. CDR3 nucleotide sequence: TGTGCCAGCAGTTTCGTTAGGGGAAAGGATGGCTACACCTTC. The chain combines TRBV28 with TRBJ1-2; perhaps TRBD1 as D (5 bases). V shed 3 bases and J shed 6 bases, with 14 bases lying between them. This CDR3 has 14 amino acids. Germline assignment: CDR1 MDHEN and CDR2 SYDVKM.

CDR3 sequence: CASRTTGDSVYEQYF. The CDR3 nucleotides are TGTGCCAGCAGAACCACAGGGGATTCGGTGTACGAGCAGTACTTC. The chain has TRBV28 and TRBJ2-7; 7 nucleotides align to TRBD1. With 6 bases clipped from V and 4 bases from J, the junction kept 12 bases outside the gene matches. The CDR3 contains 15 residues. Per the germline V gene, CDR1 is MDHEN and CDR2 is SYDVKM.